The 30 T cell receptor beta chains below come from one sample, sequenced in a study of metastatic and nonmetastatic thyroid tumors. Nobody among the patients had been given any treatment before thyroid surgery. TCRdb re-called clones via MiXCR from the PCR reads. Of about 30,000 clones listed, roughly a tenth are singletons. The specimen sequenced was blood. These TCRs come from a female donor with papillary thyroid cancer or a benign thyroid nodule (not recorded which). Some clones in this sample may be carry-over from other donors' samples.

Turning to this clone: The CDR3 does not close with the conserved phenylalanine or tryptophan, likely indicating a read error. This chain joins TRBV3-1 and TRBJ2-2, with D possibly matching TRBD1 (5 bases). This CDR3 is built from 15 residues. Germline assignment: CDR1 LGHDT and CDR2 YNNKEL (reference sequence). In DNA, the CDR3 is TGTGCCAGCAGCCGCACAGGTGCGAACCCCGGGGAGCTGTTTTTA. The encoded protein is CASSRTGANPGELFL.

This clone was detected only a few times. The CDR3 is CASSSYGQGRSGELFF. CDR3 nucleotide sequence: TGTGCCAGCAGTTCCTATGGACAGGGAAGGAGCGGGGAGCTGTTTTTT. The rearrangement uses TRBV12-3 or TRBV12-4 and TRBJ2-2, with 8 nucleotides matching TRBD1. Trimming at V came to 4 bases and at J to 7 bases, leaving 11 bases not matched to a gene. The CDR3 totals 16 residues.

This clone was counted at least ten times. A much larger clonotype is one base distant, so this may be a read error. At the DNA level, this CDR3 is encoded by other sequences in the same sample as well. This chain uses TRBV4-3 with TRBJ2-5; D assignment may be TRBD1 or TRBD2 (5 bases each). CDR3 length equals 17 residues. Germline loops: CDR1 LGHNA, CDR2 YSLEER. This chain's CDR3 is CASSQDLGDPFRETQYF. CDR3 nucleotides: TGCGCCAGTAGCCAAGATTTAGGGGACCCCTTTAGAGAGACCCAGTACTTC.

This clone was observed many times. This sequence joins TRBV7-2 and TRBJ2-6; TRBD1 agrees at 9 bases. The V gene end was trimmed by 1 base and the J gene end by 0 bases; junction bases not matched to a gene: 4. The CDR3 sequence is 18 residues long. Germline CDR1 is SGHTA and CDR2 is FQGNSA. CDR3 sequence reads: CASSLVGQGLSGANVLTF. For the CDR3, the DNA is TGTGCCAGCAGCTTAGTGGGACAGGGTCTCTCTGGGGCCAACGTCCTGACTTTC.

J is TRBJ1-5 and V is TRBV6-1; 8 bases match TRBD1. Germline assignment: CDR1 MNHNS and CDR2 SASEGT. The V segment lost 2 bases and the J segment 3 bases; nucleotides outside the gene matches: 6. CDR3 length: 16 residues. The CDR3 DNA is TGTGCCAGCAGTGAACATCCAGGGGGCAACAATCAGCCCCAGCATTTT. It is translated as CASSEHPGGNNQPQHF.

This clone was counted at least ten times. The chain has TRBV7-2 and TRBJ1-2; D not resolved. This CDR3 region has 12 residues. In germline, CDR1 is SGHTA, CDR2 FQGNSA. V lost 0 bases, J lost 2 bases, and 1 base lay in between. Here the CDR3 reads CASSLANYGYTF. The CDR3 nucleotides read TGTGCCAGCAGCTTAGCCAACTATGGCTACACCTTC.

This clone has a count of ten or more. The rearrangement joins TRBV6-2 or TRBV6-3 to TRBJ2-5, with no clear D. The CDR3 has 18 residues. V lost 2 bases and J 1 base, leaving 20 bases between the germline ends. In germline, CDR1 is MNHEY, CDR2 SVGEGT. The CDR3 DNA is TGTGCCAGCAGTTACGAAGTTCCGGTTAACCCTCCCCAAGAGACCCAGTACTTC. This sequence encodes CASSYEVPVNPPQETQYF.

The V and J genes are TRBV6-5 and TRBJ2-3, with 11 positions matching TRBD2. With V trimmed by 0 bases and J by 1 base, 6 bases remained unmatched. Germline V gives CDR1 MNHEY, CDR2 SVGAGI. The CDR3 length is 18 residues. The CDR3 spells CASSYSTSGRRGTDTQYF. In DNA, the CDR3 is TGTGCCAGCAGTTACTCCACTAGCGGGAGACGGGGCACAGATACGCAGTATTTT.

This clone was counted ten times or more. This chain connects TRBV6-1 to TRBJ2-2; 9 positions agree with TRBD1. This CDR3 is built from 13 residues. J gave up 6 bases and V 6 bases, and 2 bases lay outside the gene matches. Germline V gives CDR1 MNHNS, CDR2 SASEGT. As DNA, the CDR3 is TGTGCCAGCAGGGACAGGGGTTCCGGGGAGCTGTTTTTT. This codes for CASRDRGSGELFF.

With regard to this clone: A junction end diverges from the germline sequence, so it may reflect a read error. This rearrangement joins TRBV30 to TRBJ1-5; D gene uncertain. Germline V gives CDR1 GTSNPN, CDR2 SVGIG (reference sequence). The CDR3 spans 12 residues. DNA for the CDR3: TGTCCCTGGAGTATGACATCAGAGCCCCAGCATTTT. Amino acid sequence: CPWSMTSEPQHF.

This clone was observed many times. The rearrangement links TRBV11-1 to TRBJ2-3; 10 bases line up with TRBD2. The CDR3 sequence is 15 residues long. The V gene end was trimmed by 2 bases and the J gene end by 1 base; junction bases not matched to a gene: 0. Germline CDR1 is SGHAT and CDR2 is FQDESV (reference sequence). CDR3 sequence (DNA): TGTGCCAGCAGCTTACTAGCGGGAGGCACAGATACGCAGTATTTT. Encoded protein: CASSLLAGGTDTQYF.

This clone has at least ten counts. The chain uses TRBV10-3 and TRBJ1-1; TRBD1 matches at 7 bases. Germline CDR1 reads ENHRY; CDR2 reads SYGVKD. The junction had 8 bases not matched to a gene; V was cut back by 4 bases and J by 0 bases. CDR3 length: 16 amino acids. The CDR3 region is CAISAGQDSLNTEAFF. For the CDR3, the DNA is TGTGCCATCAGTGCCGGACAGGACAGCCTGAACACTGAAGCTTTCTTT.

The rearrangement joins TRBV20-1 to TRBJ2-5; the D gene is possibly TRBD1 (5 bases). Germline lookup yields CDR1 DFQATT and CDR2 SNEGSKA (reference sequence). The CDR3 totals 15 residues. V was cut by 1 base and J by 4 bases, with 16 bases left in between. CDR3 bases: TGCAGTGCTAGAGCGGGCAGGGATGGGGTAGAGACCCAGTACTTC. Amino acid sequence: CSARAGRDGVETQYF.

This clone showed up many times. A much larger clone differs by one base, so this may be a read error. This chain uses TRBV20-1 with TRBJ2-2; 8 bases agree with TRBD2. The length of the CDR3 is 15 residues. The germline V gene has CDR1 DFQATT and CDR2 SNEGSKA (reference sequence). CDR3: CGASGLAGDTGELFF. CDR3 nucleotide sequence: TGCGGTGCTAGCGGCCTAGCGGGCGACACCGGGGAGCTGTTTTTT.

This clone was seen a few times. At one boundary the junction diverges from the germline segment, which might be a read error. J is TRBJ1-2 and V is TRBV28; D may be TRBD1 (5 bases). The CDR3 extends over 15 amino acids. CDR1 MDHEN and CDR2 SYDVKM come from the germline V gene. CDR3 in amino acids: CVSSLRTSSNYGYTF. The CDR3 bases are TGTGTCAGCAGTTTACGGACATCTTCTAACTATGGCTACACCTTC.

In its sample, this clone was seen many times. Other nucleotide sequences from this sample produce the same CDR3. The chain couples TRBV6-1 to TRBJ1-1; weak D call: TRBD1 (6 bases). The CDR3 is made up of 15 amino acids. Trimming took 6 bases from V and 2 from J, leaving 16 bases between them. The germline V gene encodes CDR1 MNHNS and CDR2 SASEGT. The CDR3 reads CASSSPGQGNTEAFF. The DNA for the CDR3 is TGTGCCAGCAGCTCTCCGGGACAAGGAAACACTGAAGCTTTCTTT.

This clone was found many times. Here the CDR3 DNA reads TGTGCCAGCAGTTTAGAGGCGGGGGACACTGAAGCTTTCTTT. It is translated as CASSLEAGDTEAFF. V and J are TRBV12-3 or TRBV12-4 and TRBJ1-1; TRBD1 might be the D (5 bases). CDR3 length equals 14 residues. V dropped 1 base and J dropped 3 bases, with 9 bases sitting between them.

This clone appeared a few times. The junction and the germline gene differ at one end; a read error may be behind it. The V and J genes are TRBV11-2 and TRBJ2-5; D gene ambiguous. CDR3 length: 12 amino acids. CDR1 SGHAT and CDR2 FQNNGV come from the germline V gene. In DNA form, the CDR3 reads TGTGCCAGCAGCTTAGACCAAAAGACCCAGTACTTC. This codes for CASSLDQKTQYF.

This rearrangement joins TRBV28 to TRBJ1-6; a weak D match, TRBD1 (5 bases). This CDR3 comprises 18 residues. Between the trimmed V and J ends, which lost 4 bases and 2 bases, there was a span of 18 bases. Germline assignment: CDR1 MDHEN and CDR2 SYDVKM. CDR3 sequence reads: CASSWGLGTYPYNSPLHF. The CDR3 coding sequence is TGTGCCAGCAGTTGGGGACTAGGAACGTACCCCTATAATTCACCCCTCCACTTT.

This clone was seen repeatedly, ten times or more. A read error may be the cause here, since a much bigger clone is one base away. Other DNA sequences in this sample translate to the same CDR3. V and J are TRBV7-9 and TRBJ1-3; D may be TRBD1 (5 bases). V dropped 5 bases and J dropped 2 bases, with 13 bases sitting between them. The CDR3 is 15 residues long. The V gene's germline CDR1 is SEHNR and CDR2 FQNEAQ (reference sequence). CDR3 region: CASSLVGGAGNTIYF. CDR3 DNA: TGTGCCAGCAGCCTAGTGGGGGGTGCTGGAAACACCATATATTTT.

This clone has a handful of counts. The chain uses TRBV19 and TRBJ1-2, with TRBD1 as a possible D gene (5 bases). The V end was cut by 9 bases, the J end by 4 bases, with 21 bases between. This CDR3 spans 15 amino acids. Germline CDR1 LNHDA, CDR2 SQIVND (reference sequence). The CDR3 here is CASKGLDGTGYGYTF. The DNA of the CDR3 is TGTGCCAGCAAGGGGCTGGACGGGACGGGCTATGGCTACACCTTC.

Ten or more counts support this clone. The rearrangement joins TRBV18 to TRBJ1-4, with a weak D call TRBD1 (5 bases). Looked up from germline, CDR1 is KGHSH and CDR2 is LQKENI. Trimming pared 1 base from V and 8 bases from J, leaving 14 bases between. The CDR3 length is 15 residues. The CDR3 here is CASSPRSGLGEKLFF. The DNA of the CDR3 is TGTGCCAGCTCACCACGTTCAGGGTTGGGCGAAAAACTGTTTTTT.

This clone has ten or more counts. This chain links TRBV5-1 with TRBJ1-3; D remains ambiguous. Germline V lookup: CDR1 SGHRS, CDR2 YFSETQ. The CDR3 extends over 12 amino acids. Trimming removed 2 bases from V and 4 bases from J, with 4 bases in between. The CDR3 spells CASSLEGNTIYF. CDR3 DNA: TGCGCCAGCAGCTTAGAAGGAAACACCATATATTTT.

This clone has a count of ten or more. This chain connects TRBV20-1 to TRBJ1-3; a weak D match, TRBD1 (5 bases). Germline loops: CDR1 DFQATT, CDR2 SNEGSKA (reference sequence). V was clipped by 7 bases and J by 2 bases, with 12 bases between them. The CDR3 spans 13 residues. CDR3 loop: CSGGGGAGNTIYF. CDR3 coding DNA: TGCAGTGGCGGAGGAGGGGCTGGAAACACCATATATTTT.

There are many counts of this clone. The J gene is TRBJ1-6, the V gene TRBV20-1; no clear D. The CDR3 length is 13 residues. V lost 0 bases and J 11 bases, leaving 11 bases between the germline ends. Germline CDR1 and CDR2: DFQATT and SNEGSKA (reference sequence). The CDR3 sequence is CSARDPLGAPLHF. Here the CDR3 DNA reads TGCAGTGCTAGAGATCCGCTTGGGGCACCCCTCCACTTT.

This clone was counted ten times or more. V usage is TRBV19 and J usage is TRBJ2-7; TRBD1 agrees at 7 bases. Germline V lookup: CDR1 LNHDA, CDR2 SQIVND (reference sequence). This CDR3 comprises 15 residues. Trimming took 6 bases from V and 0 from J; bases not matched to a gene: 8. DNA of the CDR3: TGTGCCAGTAGAGCCGGGACAGAGTTCTCCTACGAGCAGTACTTC. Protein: CASRAGTEFSYEQYF. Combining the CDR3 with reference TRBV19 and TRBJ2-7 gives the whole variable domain DGGITQSPKYLFRKEGQNVTLSCEQNLNHDAMYWYRQDPGQGLRLIYYSQIVNDFQKGDIAEGYSVSREKKESFPLTVTSAQKNPTAFYLCASRAGTEFSYEQYFGPGTRLTVT.

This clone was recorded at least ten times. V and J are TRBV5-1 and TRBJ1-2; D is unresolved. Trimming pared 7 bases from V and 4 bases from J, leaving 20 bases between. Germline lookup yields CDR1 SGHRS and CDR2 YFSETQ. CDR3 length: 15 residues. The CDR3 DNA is TGCGCCAGCGGGTCCATCCCCGGGATCCGCTATGGCTACACCTTC. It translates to CASGSIPGIRYGYTF.

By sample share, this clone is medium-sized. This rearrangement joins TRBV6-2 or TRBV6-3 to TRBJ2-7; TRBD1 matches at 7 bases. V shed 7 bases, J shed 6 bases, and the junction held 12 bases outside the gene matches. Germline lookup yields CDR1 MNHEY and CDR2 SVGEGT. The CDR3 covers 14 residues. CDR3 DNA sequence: TGTGCCAGCACCCTCACAGGGGAATCAGGCGAGCAGTACTTC. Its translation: CASTLTGESGEQYF.

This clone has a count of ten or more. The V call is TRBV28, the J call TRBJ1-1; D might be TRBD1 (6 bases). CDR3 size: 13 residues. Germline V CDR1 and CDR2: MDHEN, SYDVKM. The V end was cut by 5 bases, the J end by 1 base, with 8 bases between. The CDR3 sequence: CASSPQGNTEAFF. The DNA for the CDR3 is TGTGCCAGCAGTCCACAGGGGAACACTGAAGCTTTCTTT.

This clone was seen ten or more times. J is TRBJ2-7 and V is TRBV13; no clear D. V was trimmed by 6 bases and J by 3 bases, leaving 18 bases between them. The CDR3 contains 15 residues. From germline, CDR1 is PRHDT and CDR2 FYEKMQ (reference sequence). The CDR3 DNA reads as TGTGCCAGCAGACAGTCGGCCGGGTTCCTCTACGAGCAGTACTTC. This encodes CASRQSAGFLYEQYF.